What follows is one T cell receptor beta chain and its context. Its antigen is currently unknown. V shed 5 bases, J shed 1 base, and the junction held 7 bases outside the gene matches. Germline loops: CDR1 SEHNR, CDR2 FQNEAQ (reference sequence). CDR3 length: 16 amino acids. These data originate in a study of T cell responses to AZD1222 COVID-19 vaccine. Study-level points and caveats: Females made up more of the donors, who were largely white British, and clonal diversity may have come out too low.

Sequenced by immunoSEQ multiplex PCR; TCRdb stores in-frame clones only, minus some. The table shows approximately 100,000 clones, with 92% occurring only once. This specimen was peripheral blood, taken on day 0 of AZD1222 vaccination. This chain connects TRBV7-9 to TRBJ1-3; the match to TRBD1 covers 8 bases. The sequence came from an adult in good health. DNA for the CDR3: TGTGCCAGCAGCCCCCCCCAGGGGGCATCTGGAAACACCATATATTTT. Translated, it gives CASSPPQGASGNTIYF.